The entry below describes one T cell receptor beta chain. What it binds is unknown. This specimen belongs to a study of early T cells in non-severe SARS-CoV-2 infection. On the study more broadly: Bulk RNA isolated from unsorted whole blood underwent sequencing; chains were not paired. Study-wide findings and caveats: In VDJdb matching, anti-spike CD8 responses were favored while private and CD4 specificities went missing.

Unique molecular identifiers were attached to individual cDNA molecules. MiXCR, run by TCRdb on the 5' RACE reads, gives a single entry per CDR3 protein. The repertoire consists of tens of thousands of distinct CDR3 sequences, with around 12% occurring once and the leading ten covering 0.95% to 1.5%. Between the trimmed V and J ends, which lost 6 bases and 5 bases, there was a span of 16 bases. This CDR3 has 14 residues. CDR1 and CDR2 from the germline V gene are MNHEY and SVGAGI. The genes are TRBV6-5 and TRBJ2-5; D gene unclear. The sequence was collected from an adult who was a healthcare worker with PCR-confirmed SARS-CoV-2 infection or an uninfected control (not recorded which). The donor label of this sample is uncertain. The sequencing used whole blood, collected at baseline. CDR3 sequence reads: CASSPESDAETQYF. CDR3 bases: TGTGCCAGCAGCCCCGAATCGGACGCGGAGACCCAGTACTTC.